The source of this T cell receptor (beta chain) is a study of blood T cells in healthy people across ages. About the research overall: Using template switching, researchers captured about one barcoded beta molecule for each two T cells. Regarding the study as a whole: Fewer expanded clones and more diversity marked long-lived versus aged donors.

This clonotype was seen a single time. Antigen specificity is unknown. The germline gives CDR1 SGHKS, CDR2 YYEKEE (reference sequence). V lost 0 bases and J lost 2; bases outside the gene matches: 1. The CDR3 has 16 amino acids. Donor samples were obtained from healthy Caucasian individuals from Russia, aged 6 to 90. Combining a sample-barcoded 5' primer with a J-beta primer mix, a second PCR ran for 7 to 11 cycles. TCRdb processed the 5' RACE reads anew with MiXCR; each CDR3 protein has one entry. The table includes 550,000 to 750,000 distinct CDR3 sequences, roughly 21% detected once. This chain connects TRBV5-5 to TRBJ2-1; 11 bases are shared with TRBD2. The clonotype originates from a man in his 70s in good health. The specimen sequenced was blood. CDR3 region: CASSLVAGGAYNEQFF. The CDR3 DNA reads TGTGCCAGCAGCTTGGTAGCGGGAGGGGCCTACAATGAGCAGTTCTTC.